A selection of T cell receptor beta chains follows, all from one sample in a study of cytomegalovirus exposure and HLA in healthy donors. The method was immunoSEQ multiplex PCR; TCRdb's version includes in-frame clones alone and lacks a portion of them. Of hundreds of thousands of clones listed, around 83% are singletons. The sequenced sample was PBMCs. These receptors all stem from a girl aged 2-10 years in good health and CMV-seronegative. Both conserved end residues are part of each CDR3. The order of the fields is CDR3 protein, CDR3 DNA, D gene, J gene, V gene, clone size. D genes are given only for firm matches. Clone size is not always given. Where it is, it says once, few, many or a class for expanded clones.

CDR3 protein: CASSLASSDAGVYGYTF
CDR3 DNA: TGTGCCAGCAGCTTAGCGTCCTCAGATGCGGGGGTCTATGGCTACACCTTC
D gene: -
J gene: TRBJ1-2
V gene: TRBV7-9
clone size: once

CDR3 protein: CASSVVGTSGSYEQFF
CDR3 DNA: TGTGCCAGCAGCGTAGTAGGGACTAGCGGGAGCTATGAGCAGTTCTTC
D gene: TRBD2
J gene: TRBJ2-1
V gene: TRBV9
clone size: -

CDR3 protein: CASSYSLGINEQFF
CDR3 DNA: TGTGCCAGCAGTTACTCGCTGGGCATCAATGAGCAGTTCTTC
D gene: -
J gene: TRBJ2-1
V gene: TRBV6-6
clone size: -

CDR3 protein: CASSQSPRTSGRPVETQYF
CDR3 DNA: TGCGCCAGCAGTCAATCTCCCAGGACTAGCGGGAGGCCAGTGGAGACCCAGTACTTC
D gene: TRBD2
J gene: TRBJ2-5
V gene: TRBV23-1
clone size: -

CDR3 protein: CASRGHRRTDTQYF
CDR3 DNA: TGTGCCAGCAGAGGACACCGGAGAACAGATACGCAGTATTTT
D gene: -
J gene: TRBJ2-3
V gene: TRBV6-5
clone size: few

CDR3 protein: CASSFGHFTDTQYF
CDR3 DNA: TGTGCCAGCAGCTTTGGACACTTCACAGATACGCAGTATTTT
D gene: -
J gene: TRBJ2-3
V gene: TRBV7-3
clone size: -

CDR3 protein: CASSYDGGPTYEQYF
CDR3 DNA: TGTGCCAGCAGTTACGATGGCGGCCCGACCTACGAGCAGTACTTC
D gene: -
J gene: TRBJ2-7
V gene: TRBV6-5
clone size: -

CDR3 protein: CASKHQGPNTEAFF
CDR3 DNA: TGTGCCAGTAAACACCAGGGGCCGAACACTGAAGCTTTCTTT
D gene: -
J gene: TRBJ1-1
V gene: TRBV19
clone size: -

CDR3 protein: CASSASGGVYIFTDTQYF
CDR3 DNA: TGTGCCAGCAGTGCTAGCGGGGGCGTATACATTTTCACAGATACGCAGTATTTT
D gene: TRBD2
J gene: TRBJ2-3
V gene: TRBV6-1
clone size: -

CDR3 protein: CASSPGAVNTEAFF
CDR3 DNA: TGTGCCAGCTCACCTGGGGCGGTGAACACTGAAGCTTTCTTT
D gene: -
J gene: TRBJ1-1
V gene: TRBV18
clone size: -

CDR3 protein: CASSAPGSSNQPQHF
CDR3 DNA: TGTGCCAGCAGTGCCCCCGGGAGCAGCAATCAGCCCCAGCATTTT
D gene: -
J gene: TRBJ1-5
V gene: TRBV6-6
clone size: -

CDR3 protein: CSAAWGGLLFYEQYF
CDR3 DNA: TGCAGCGCCGCCTGGGGCGGTCTACTCTTCTACGAGCAGTACTTC
D gene: -
J gene: TRBJ2-7
V gene: TRBV29-1
clone size: -

CDR3 protein: CASSLGDRAFYNSPLHF
CDR3 DNA: TGTGCCAGCAGTTTGGGGGACAGGGCCTTTTATAATTCACCCCTCCACTTT
D gene: TRBD1
J gene: TRBJ1-6
V gene: TRBV27
clone size: -

CDR3 protein: CASSSPGTDQPQHF
CDR3 DNA: TGTGCCAGCAGTTCCCCCGGTACGGATCAGCCCCAGCATTTT
D gene: -
J gene: TRBJ1-5
V gene: TRBV25-1
clone size: -

CDR3 protein: CASTSGTGSNEQYF
CDR3 DNA: TGTGCCAGCACCAGCGGGACAGGGTCCAACGAGCAGTACTTC
D gene: TRBD1
J gene: TRBJ2-7
V gene: TRBV6-5
clone size: -

CDR3 protein: CASSQDEVRGQYYEQYF
CDR3 DNA: TGTGCCAGCAGCCAAGATGAGGTACGGGGACAGTACTACGAGCAGTACTTC
D gene: TRBD1
J gene: TRBJ2-7
V gene: TRBV14
clone size: -

CDR3 protein: CASSPRLAGGTDTQYF
CDR3 DNA: TGTGCCAGCAGCCCGCGACTAGCGGGAGGGACAGATACGCAGTATTTT
D gene: TRBD2
J gene: TRBJ2-3
V gene: TRBV7-2
clone size: -

CDR3 protein: CASRRTGGKFEAFF
CDR3 DNA: TGTGCCAGCAGGCGGACAGGGGGCAAGTTTGAAGCTTTCTTT
D gene: TRBD1
J gene: TRBJ1-1
V gene: TRBV6-5
clone size: once

CDR3 protein: CASSVGHTRPYEQYF
CDR3 DNA: TGTGCCAGCAGCGTAGGACACACCCGGCCCTACGAGCAGTACTTC
D gene: -
J gene: TRBJ2-7
V gene: TRBV9
clone size: few

CDR3 protein: CASGLVPWQEAPYEQYF
CDR3 DNA: TGTGCTAGTGGTTTGGTACCTTGGCAAGAGGCCCCCTACGAGCAGTACTTC
D gene: -
J gene: TRBJ2-7
V gene: TRBV12-5
clone size: -

CDR3 protein: CASSIDRGSYNEQFF
CDR3 DNA: TGTGCCAGTAGTATAGATCGGGGCTCCTACAATGAGCAGTTCTTC
D gene: -
J gene: TRBJ2-1
V gene: TRBV19
clone size: -

CDR3 protein: CAWSTSRRAEAFF
CDR3 DNA: TGTGCCTGGAGTACCTCCCGGAGGGCTGAAGCTTTCTTT
D gene: -
J gene: TRBJ1-1
V gene: TRBV30
clone size: -

CDR3 protein: CASSSDYYTGELFF
CDR3 DNA: TGTGCCAGCAGTAGTGACTATTACACCGGGGAGCTGTTTTTT
D gene: -
J gene: TRBJ2-2
V gene: TRBV7-8
clone size: -

CDR3 protein: CASSERGNTEAFF
CDR3 DNA: TGTGCCAGCAGTGAACGGGGGAACACTGAAGCTTTCTTT
D gene: -
J gene: TRBJ1-1
V gene: TRBV6-1
clone size: -

CDR3 protein: CAWSVWTRGEKLFF
CDR3 DNA: TGTGCCTGGAGTGTATGGACCCGGGGGGAAAAACTGTTTTTT
D gene: -
J gene: TRBJ1-4
V gene: TRBV30
clone size: -

CDR3 protein: CASSVTQGGTGELFF
CDR3 DNA: TGTGCCAGCAGTGTGACCCAGGGTGGCACCGGGGAGCTGTTTTTT
D gene: -
J gene: TRBJ2-2
V gene: TRBV2
clone size: -

CDR3 protein: CASSPSGWSSYEQYF
CDR3 DNA: TGTGCCAGCAGCCCTTCCGGATGGAGCTCCTACGAGCAGTACTTC
D gene: -
J gene: TRBJ2-7
V gene: TRBV14
clone size: -

CDR3 protein: CASTYRSASTDTQYF
CDR3 DNA: TGTGCCAGCACATACAGGTCTGCTAGCACAGATACGCAGTATTTT
D gene: -
J gene: TRBJ2-3
V gene: TRBV11-2
clone size: -

CDR3 protein: CASSAGGRGNTIYF
CDR3 DNA: TGTGCCAGCAGCGCCGGGGGGAGGGGAAACACCATATATTTT
D gene: -
J gene: TRBJ1-3
V gene: TRBV9
clone size: -

CDR3 protein: CAISDYQAADTQYF
CDR3 DNA: TGTGCCATCAGTGATTACCAAGCGGCAGATACGCAGTATTTT
D gene: -
J gene: TRBJ2-3
V gene: TRBV10-3
clone size: -

CDR3 protein: CASSQTGVGSPLHF
CDR3 DNA: TGTGCCAGTAGCCAGACAGGGGTTGGCTCACCCCTCCACTTT
D gene: TRBD1
J gene: TRBJ1-6
V gene: TRBV19
clone size: few

CDR3 protein: CASSQDYGQGPASNQPQHF
CDR3 DNA: TGCGCCAGCAGCCAAGATTACGGACAGGGGCCCGCTAGCAATCAGCCCCAGCATTTT
D gene: TRBD1
J gene: TRBJ1-5
V gene: TRBV4-1
clone size: once

CDR3 protein: CASSLAGGRDSPLHF
CDR3 DNA: TGTGCCAGCAGCTTGGCGGGGGGCCGGGACTCACCCCTCCACTTT
D gene: -
J gene: TRBJ1-6
V gene: TRBV5-4
clone size: -

CDR3 protein: CSSSSGQGAAPFHEQYF
CDR3 DNA: TGTTCCAGCAGCTCGGGACAGGGGGCTGCACCGTTCCACGAGCAGTACTTC
D gene: TRBD1
J gene: TRBJ2-7
V gene: TRBV7-9
clone size: -

CDR3 protein: CASSSDRGTGELFF
CDR3 DNA: TGTGCCAGCAGCTCCGACAGGGGGACCGGGGAGCTGTTTTTT
D gene: TRBD1
J gene: TRBJ2-2
V gene: TRBV13
clone size: -

CDR3 protein: CSVQGGVFYEQYF
CDR3 DNA: TGCAGCGTTCAAGGTGGAGTCTTCTACGAGCAGTACTTC
D gene: -
J gene: TRBJ2-7
V gene: TRBV29-1
clone size: -

CDR3 protein: CASSVTTVNTEAFF
CDR3 DNA: TGTGCCAGCAGCGTAACGACAGTCAACACTGAAGCTTTCTTT
D gene: -
J gene: TRBJ1-1
V gene: TRBV11-3
clone size: -

CDR3 protein: CASSPERGGGTGTYNEQFF
CDR3 DNA: TGTGCCAGCAGTCCCGAGCGCGGGGGGGGTACGGGGACCTACAATGAGCAGTTCTTC
D gene: TRBD2
J gene: TRBJ2-1
V gene: TRBV2
clone size: -

CDR3 protein: CASSSSGRYNEQFF
CDR3 DNA: TGTGCCAGCAGCAGTAGCGGGAGGTACAATGAGCAGTTCTTC
D gene: TRBD2
J gene: TRBJ2-1
V gene: TRBV6-5
clone size: -

CDR3 protein: CASSLVRLADTDTQYF
CDR3 DNA: TGTGCCAGCAGCTTAGTGCGACTAGCGGACACAGATACGCAGTATTTT
D gene: TRBD2
J gene: TRBJ2-3
V gene: TRBV7-2
clone size: -

CDR3 protein: CASSQEGRGRTNSPLHF
CDR3 DNA: TGCGCCAGCAGCCAAGAAGGCAGGGGGCGGACTAATTCACCCCTCCACTTT
D gene: TRBD1
J gene: TRBJ1-6
V gene: TRBV4-1
clone size: -

CDR3 protein: CARSRTGNTEAFF
CDR3 DNA: TGTGCCAGAAGCCGGACAGGGAACACTGAAGCTTTCTTT
D gene: TRBD1
J gene: TRBJ1-1
V gene: TRBV5-3
clone size: -

CDR3 protein: CASSLFGIGVGTALTDTQYF
CDR3 DNA: TGTGCCAGTAGTTTGTTCGGAATTGGGGTAGGGACAGCTCTCACAGATACGCAGTATTTT
D gene: TRBD1
J gene: TRBJ2-3
V gene: TRBV19
clone size: -

CDR3 protein: CASSNSGAYTGELFF
CDR3 DNA: TGTGCCAGCAGTAATAGCGGAGCTTACACCGGGGAGCTGTTTTTT
D gene: -
J gene: TRBJ2-2
V gene: TRBV27
clone size: -

CDR3 protein: CASSSSSYEQYF
CDR3 DNA: TGTGCCAGCAGCTCGAGCTCCTACGAGCAGTACTTC
D gene: -
J gene: TRBJ2-7
V gene: TRBV5-4
clone size: -

CDR3 protein: CASSEQEGETQYF
CDR3 DNA: TGTGCCAGCAGTGAACAGGAGGGGGAGACCCAGTACTTC
D gene: -
J gene: TRBJ2-5
V gene: TRBV2
clone size: -

CDR3 protein: CASSQVGGGSYEQYF
CDR3 DNA: TGCGCCAGCAGCCAAGTCGGCGGGGGCTCCTACGAGCAGTACTTC
D gene: TRBD2
J gene: TRBJ2-7
V gene: TRBV4-1
clone size: once

CDR3 protein: CASSSSGAPYNEQFF
CDR3 DNA: TGTGCCAGCAGCAGCAGCGGGGCCCCCTACAATGAGCAGTTCTTC
D gene: TRBD2
J gene: TRBJ2-1
V gene: TRBV9
clone size: -

CDR3 protein: CASSVVISGNTIYF
CDR3 DNA: TGTGCCAGCAGTGTTGTCATCTCTGGAAACACCATATATTTT
D gene: -
J gene: TRBJ1-3
V gene: TRBV6-5
clone size: -

CDR3 protein: CASSSGTAEGETQYF
CDR3 DNA: TGTGCCAGCAGCTCTGGGACAGCTGAAGGAGAGACCCAGTACTTC
D gene: TRBD1
J gene: TRBJ2-5
V gene: TRBV7-6
clone size: -

CDR3 protein: CASSEGTNTQYF
CDR3 DNA: TGCGCCAGCAGTGAGGGCACTAATACGCAGTATTTT
D gene: -
J gene: TRBJ2-3
V gene: TRBV10-1
clone size: -

CDR3 protein: CASSFRAYNEQFF
CDR3 DNA: TGTGCCAGCAGCTTCAGGGCCTACAATGAGCAGTTCTTC
D gene: -
J gene: TRBJ2-1
V gene: TRBV11-3
clone size: -

CDR3 protein: CASSAGTGGSYEQYF
CDR3 DNA: TGTGCCAGTAGTGCCGGGACAGGGGGCTCCTACGAGCAGTACTTC
D gene: TRBD1
J gene: TRBJ2-7
V gene: TRBV19
clone size: -

CDR3 protein: CASRPPDRDYGYTF
CDR3 DNA: TGTGCCAGTAGGCCCCCGGACAGGGATTATGGCTACACCTTC
D gene: TRBD1
J gene: TRBJ1-2
V gene: TRBV19
clone size: -

CDR3 protein: CASSYRLAGFYEQYF
CDR3 DNA: TGTGCCAGCAGTTATAGACTAGCGGGATTCTACGAGCAGTACTTC
D gene: TRBD2
J gene: TRBJ2-7
V gene: TRBV6-5
clone size: once

CDR3 protein: CASSPHPSYNEQFF
CDR3 DNA: TGTGCCAGCAGCCCACACCCTTCCTACAATGAGCAGTTCTTC
D gene: -
J gene: TRBJ2-1
V gene: TRBV7-6
clone size: once

CDR3 protein: CASSLSGQANYGYTF
CDR3 DNA: TGTGCCAGCAGCTTATCTGGACAGGCTAACTATGGCTACACCTTC
D gene: TRBD1
J gene: TRBJ1-2
V gene: TRBV11-2
clone size: -

CDR3 protein: CATSGQGGREEESTDTQYF
CDR3 DNA: TGTGCCACCAGCGGGCAAGGGGGGCGGGAGGAGGAAAGCACAGATACGCAGTATTTT
D gene: TRBD2
J gene: TRBJ2-3
V gene: TRBV15
clone size: -

CDR3 protein: CARSGPPDRGYFYEQYF
CDR3 DNA: TGTGCCAGGTCTGGCCCCCCGGACAGGGGGTACTTCTACGAGCAGTACTTC
D gene: TRBD1
J gene: TRBJ2-7
V gene: TRBV27
clone size: few

CDR3 protein: CASSFQGSTGELFF
CDR3 DNA: TGTGCCAGCAGCTTCCAAGGGAGCACCGGGGAGCTGTTTTTT
D gene: -
J gene: TRBJ2-2
V gene: TRBV5-4
clone size: -